This TCR beta chain was profiled in a study of cytomegalovirus exposure and HLA in healthy donors. The CDR3 sequence is 15 residues long. In germline, CDR1 is SEHNR, CDR2 FQNEAQ (reference sequence). V was clipped by 5 bases and J by 2 bases, with 12 bases between them. Whole-study findings and limits: Cytomegalovirus-associated TCR beta chains were listed, numbering 150 to 200.

Notes on this clone: Its target is not known.

Amplification used 60 Vbeta primers and 13 Jbeta primers. TCRdb's copy holds only in-frame clones and misses some; the assay was immunoSEQ multiplex PCR. The sample carries approximately 160,000 clones, around 75% recorded once. The rearrangement links TRBV7-9 to TRBJ1-4; tentative D call: TRBD1 (6 bases). The sequenced sample was PBMCs. This sequence was found in a male donor in good health and CMV-seronegative. As DNA, the CDR3 is TGTGCCAGCAGCCCTACAGGGAATACTAATGAAAAACTGTTTTTT. Amino acid sequence: CASSPTGNTNEKLFF. Together with reference TRBV7-9 and TRBJ1-4, the CDR3 gives the full variable domain: DTGVSQNPRHKITKRGQNVTFRCDPISEHNRLYWYRQTLGQGPEFLTYFQNEAQLEKSRLLSDRFSAERPKGSFSTLEIQRTEQGDSAMYLCASSPTGNTNEKLFFGSGTQLSVL.